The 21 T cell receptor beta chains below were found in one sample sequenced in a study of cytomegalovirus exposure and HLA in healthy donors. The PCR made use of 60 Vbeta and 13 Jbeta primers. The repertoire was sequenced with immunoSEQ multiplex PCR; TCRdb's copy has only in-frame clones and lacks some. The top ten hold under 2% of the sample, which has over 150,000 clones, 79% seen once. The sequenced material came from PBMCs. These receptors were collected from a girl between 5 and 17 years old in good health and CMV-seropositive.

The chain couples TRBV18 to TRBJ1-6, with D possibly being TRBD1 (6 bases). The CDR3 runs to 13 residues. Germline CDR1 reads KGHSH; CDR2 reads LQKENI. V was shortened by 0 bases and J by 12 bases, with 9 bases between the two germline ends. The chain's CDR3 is CASSPPLQGPLHF. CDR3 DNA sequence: TGTGCCAGCTCACCACCATTACAGGGACCCCTCCACTTT.

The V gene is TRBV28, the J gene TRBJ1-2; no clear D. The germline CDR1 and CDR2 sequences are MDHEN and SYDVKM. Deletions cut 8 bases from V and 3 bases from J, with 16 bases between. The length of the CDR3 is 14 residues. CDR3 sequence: CASSLRVLHYGYTF. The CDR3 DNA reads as TGTGCCAGCTCATTGCGGGTTCTGCACTATGGCTACACCTTC.

In nucleotides, the CDR3 is TGTGCCAGCAGCCCACCTGGAGCGCTCCGCTCCTACGAGCAGTACTTC. Its protein is CASSPPGALRSYEQYF. J is TRBJ2-7 and V is TRBV7-9; D not certain. This CDR3 has 16 amino acids. V shed 5 bases and J shed 0 bases, with 17 bases lying between them. CDR1 is SEHNR and CDR2 is FQNEAQ in the germline V gene (reference sequence).

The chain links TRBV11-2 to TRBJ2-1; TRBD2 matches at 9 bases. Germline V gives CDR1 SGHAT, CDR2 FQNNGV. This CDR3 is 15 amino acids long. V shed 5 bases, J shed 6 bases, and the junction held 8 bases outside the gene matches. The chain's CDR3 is CASSPRGSGGNEQFF. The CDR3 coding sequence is TGTGCCAGCAGCCCCCGGGGTAGCGGGGGCAATGAGCAGTTCTTC.

The CDR3 coding sequence is TGTGCCAGCAGCCCGTTCTTTGGACAGGGTTGGCCCGGGGAGCTGTTTTTT. Translation: CASSPFFGQGWPGELFF. The genes are TRBV11-2 and TRBJ2-2, with 8 bases identical to TRBD1. Losses at the gene ends were 5 bases for V and 6 bases for J; bases not matched to a gene: 14. Germline CDR1 and CDR2: SGHAT and FQNNGV. The CDR3 spans 17 residues.

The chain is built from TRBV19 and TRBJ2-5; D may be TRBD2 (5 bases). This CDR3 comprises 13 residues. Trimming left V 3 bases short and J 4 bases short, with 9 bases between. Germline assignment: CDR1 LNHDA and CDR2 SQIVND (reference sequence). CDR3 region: CASSIPGLETQYF. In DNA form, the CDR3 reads TGTGCCAGTAGTATTCCGGGATTAGAGACCCAGTACTTC.

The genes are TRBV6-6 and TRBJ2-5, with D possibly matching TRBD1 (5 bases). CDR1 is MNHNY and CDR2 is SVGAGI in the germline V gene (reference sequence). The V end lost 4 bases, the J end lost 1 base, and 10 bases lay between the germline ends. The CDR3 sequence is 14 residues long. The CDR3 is CASSWQGIQETQYF. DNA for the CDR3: TGTGCCAGCAGTTGGCAGGGCATCCAAGAGACCCAGTACTTC.

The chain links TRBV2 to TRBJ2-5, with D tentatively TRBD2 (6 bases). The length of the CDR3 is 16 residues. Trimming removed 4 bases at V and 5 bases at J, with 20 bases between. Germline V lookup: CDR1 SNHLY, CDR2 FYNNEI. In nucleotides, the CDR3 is TGTGCCAGCAGTGGGTTGAGGACTATGAAGGGGGAGACCCAGTACTTC. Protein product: CASSGLRTMKGETQYF.

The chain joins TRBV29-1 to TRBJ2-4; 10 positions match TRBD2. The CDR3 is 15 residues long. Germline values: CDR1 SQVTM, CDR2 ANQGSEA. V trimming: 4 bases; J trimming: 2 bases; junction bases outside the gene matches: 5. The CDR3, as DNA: TGCAGCGTTGGGGGACTAGCGTCGTCCAAAAACATTCAGTACTTC. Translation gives CSVGGLASSKNIQYF.

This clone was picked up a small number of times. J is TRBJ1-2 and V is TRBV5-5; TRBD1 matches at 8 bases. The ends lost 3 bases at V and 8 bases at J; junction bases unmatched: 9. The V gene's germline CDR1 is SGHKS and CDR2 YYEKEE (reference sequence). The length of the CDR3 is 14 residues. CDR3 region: CASSSGQAGGGYTF. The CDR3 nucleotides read TGTGCCAGCAGCTCGGGACAGGCCGGGGGAGGCTACACCTTC.

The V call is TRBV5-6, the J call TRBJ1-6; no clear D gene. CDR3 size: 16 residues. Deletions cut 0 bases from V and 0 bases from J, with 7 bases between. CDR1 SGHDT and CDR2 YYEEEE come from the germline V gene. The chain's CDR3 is CASSLDTSSYNSPLHF. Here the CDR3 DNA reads TGTGCCAGCAGCTTGGATACGAGCTCCTATAATTCACCCCTCCACTTT.

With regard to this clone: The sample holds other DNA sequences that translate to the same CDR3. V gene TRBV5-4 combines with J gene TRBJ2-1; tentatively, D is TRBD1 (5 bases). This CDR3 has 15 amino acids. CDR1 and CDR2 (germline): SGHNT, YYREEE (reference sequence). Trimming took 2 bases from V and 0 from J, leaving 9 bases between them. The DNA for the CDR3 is TGTGCCAGCAGCTTAGACAGCAGCTCCTACAATGAGCAGTTCTTC. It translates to CASSLDSSSYNEQFF.

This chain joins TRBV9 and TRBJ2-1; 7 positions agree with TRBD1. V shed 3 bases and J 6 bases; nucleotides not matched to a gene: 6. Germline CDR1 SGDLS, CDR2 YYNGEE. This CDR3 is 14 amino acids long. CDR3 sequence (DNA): TGTGCCAGCAGCGCCCGACAGGGTTCCAATGAGCAGTTCTTC. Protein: CASSARQGSNEQFF.

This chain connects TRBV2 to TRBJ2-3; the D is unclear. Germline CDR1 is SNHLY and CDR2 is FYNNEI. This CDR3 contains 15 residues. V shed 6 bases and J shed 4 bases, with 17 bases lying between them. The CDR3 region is CASRRLPVSPDTQYF. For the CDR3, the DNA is TGTGCCAGCAGAAGACTCCCTGTCTCCCCAGATACGCAGTATTTT.

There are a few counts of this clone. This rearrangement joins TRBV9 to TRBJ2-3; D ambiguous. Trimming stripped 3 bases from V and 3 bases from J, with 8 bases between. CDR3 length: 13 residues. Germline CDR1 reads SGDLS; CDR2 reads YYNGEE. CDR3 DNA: TGTGCCAGCAGCGGCTCAGAAACAGATACGCAGTATTTT. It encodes CASSGSETDTQYF.

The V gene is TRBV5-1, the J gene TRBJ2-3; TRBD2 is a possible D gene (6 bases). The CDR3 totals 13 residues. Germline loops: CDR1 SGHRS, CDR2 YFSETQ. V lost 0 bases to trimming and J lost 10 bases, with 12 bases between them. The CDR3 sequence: CASSLEGTPAQYF. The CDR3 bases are TGCGCCAGCAGCTTGGAGGGGACTCCCGCGCAGTATTTT.

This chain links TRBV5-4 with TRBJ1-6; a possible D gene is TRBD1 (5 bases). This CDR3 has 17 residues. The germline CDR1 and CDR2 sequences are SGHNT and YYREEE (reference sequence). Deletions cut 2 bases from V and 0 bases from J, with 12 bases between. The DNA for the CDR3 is TGTGCCAGCAGCTTCGGGACTGCCAGCTCCTATAATTCACCCCTCCACTTT. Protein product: CASSFGTASSYNSPLHF.

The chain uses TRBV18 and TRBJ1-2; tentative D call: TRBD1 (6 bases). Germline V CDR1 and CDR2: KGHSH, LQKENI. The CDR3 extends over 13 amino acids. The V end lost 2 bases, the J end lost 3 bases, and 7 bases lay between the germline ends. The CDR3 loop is CASSPGGDYGYTF. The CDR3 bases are TGTGCCAGCTCACCAGGGGGCGACTATGGCTACACCTTC. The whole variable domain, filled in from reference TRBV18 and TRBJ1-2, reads NAGVMQNPRHLVRRRGQEARLRCSPMKGHSHVYWYRQLPEEGLKFMVYLQKENIIDESGMPKERFSAEFPKEGPSILRIQQVVRGDSAAYFCASSPGGDYGYTFGSGTRLTVV.

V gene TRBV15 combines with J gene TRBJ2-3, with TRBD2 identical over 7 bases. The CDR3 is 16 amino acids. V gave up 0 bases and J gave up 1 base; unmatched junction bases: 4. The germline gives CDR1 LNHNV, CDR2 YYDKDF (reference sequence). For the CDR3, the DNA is TGTGCCACCAGCAGAGATCGTGGGGGGGGCACAGATACGCAGTATTTT. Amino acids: CATSRDRGGGTDTQYF.

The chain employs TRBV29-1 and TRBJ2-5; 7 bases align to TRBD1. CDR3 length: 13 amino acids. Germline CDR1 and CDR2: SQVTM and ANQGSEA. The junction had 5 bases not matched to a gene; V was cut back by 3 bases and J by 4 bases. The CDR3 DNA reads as TGCAGCGTTGAGGGACAGAGGCTAGAGACCCAGTACTTC. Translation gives CSVEGQRLETQYF.

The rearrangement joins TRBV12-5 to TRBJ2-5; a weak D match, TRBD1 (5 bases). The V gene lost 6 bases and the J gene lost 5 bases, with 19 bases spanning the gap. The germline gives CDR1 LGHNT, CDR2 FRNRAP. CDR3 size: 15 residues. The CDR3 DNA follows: TGTGCTAGTGGCCGATCCGGTCCTAAGGGGGAGACCCAGTACTTC. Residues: CASGRSGPKGETQYF.